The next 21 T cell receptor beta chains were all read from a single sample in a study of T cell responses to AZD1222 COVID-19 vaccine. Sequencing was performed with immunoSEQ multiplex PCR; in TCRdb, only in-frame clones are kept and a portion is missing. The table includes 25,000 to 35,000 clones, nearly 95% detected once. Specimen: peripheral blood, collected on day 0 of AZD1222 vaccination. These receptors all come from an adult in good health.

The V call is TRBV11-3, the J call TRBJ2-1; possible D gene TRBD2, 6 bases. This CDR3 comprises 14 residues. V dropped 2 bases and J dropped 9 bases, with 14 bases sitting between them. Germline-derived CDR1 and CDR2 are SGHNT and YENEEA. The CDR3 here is CASSLSRGSGEQFF. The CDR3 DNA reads TGTGCCAGCAGCTTAAGCCGGGGGTCGGGTGAGCAGTTCTTC.

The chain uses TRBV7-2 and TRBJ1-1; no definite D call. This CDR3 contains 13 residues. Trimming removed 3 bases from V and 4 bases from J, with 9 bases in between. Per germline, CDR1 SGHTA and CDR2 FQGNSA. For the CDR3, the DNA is TGTGCCAGCAGCTTTCGGGATGGCACTGAAGCTTTCTTT. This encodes CASSFRDGTEAFF.

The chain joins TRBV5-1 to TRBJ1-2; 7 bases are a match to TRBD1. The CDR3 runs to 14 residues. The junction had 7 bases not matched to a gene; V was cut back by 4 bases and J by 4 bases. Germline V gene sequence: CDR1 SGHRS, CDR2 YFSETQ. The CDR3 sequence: CASSPGQAVYGYTF. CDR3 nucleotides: TGCGCCAGCAGCCCAGGACAGGCTGTCTATGGCTACACCTTC. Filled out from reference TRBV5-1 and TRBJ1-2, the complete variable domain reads KAGVTQTPRYLIKTRGQQVTLSCSPISGHRSVSWYQQTPGQGLQFLFEYFSETQRNKGNFPGRFSGRQFSNSRSEMNVSTLELGDSALYLCASSPGQAVYGYTFGSGTRLTVV.

The CDR3 DNA reads as TGTGCCAGCAGTTACAGGGACGATCAGCCCCAGCATTTT. It translates to CASSYRDDQPQHF. The V call is TRBV6-5, the J call TRBJ1-5; perhaps TRBD1 as D (5 bases). This CDR3 has 13 amino acids. CDR1 is MNHEY, CDR2 SVGAGI, per germline. Deletions cut 2 bases from V and 5 bases from J, with 7 bases between.

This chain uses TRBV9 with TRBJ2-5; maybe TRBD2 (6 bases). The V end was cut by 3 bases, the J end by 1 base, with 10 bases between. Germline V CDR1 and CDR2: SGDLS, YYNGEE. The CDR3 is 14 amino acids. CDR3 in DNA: TGTGCCAGCAGCGCGGGGAGGTTCCAAGAGACCCAGTACTTC. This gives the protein CASSAGRFQETQYF.

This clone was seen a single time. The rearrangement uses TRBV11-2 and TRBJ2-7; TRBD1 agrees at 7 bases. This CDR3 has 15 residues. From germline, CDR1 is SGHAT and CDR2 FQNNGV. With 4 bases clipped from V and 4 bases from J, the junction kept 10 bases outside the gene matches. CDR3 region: CASSSSLGQDYEQYF. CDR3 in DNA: TGTGCCAGCAGCTCCTCCCTCGGACAGGATTACGAGCAGTACTTC.

The CDR3 coding sequence is TGTGCCAGCAGCTTAGGGGATCCTGGAAACACCATATATTTT. This translates into CASSLGDPGNTIYF. The chain combines TRBV7-8 with TRBJ1-3; unclear D gene. The germline V gene encodes CDR1 SGHVS and CDR2 FQNEAQ. The CDR3 runs 14 residues. The V gene lost 1 base and the J gene lost 2 bases, with 6 bases spanning the gap.

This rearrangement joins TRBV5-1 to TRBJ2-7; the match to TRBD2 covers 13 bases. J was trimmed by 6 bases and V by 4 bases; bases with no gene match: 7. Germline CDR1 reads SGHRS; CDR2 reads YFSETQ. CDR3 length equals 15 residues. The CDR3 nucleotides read TGCGCCAGCAGCCCGGGACTAGCGGGACACTCCGAGCAGTACTTC. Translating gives CASSPGLAGHSEQYF.

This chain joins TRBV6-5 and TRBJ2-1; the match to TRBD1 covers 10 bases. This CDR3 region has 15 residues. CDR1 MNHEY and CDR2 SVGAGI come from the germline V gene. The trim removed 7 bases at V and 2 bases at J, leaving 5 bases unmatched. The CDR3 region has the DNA TGTGCCAGCATTAGGGACAGGGGAACCTACAATGAGCAGTTCTTC. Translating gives CASIRDRGTYNEQFF.

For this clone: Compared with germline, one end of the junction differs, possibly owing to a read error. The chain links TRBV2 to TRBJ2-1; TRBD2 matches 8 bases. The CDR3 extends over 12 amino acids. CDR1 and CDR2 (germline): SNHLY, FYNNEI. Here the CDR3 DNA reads TGTGCCGGCAGCTTAGCGGGGAATGAGCAGTTCTTC. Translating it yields CAGSLAGNEQFF.

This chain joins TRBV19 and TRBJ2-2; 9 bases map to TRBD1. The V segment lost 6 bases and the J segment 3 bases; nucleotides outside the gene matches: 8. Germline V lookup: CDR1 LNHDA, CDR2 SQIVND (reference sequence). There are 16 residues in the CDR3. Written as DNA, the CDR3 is TGTGCCAGTAGAGCCCGGGACAGGGAGGACACCGGGGAGCTGTTTTTT. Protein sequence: CASRARDREDTGELFF.

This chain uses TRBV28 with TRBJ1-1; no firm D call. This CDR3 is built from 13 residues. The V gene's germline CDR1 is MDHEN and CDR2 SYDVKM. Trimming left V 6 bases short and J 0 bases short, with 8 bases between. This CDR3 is CASSYHMNTEAFF. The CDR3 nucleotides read TGTGCCAGCAGCTACCATATGAACACTGAAGCTTTCTTT.

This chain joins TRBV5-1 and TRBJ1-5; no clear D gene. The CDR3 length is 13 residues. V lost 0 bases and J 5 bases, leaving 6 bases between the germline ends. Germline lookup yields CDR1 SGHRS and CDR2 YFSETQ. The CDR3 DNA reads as TGCGCCAGCAGCTTGGGTGGGGATCAGCCCCAGCATTTT. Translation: CASSLGGDQPQHF.

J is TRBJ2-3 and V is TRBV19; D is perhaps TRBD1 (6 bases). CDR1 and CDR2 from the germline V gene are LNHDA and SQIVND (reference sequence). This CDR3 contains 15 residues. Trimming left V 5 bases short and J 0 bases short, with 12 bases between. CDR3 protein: CASSPQGPSTDTQYF. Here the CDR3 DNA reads TGTGCCAGTAGTCCGCAGGGGCCAAGCACAGATACGCAGTATTTT.

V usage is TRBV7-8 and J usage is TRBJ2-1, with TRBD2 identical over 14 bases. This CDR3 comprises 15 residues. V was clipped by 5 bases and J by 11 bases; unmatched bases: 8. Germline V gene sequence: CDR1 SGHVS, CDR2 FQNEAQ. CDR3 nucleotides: TGTGCCAGCAGCCACAGGACTAGCGGGAGGAAACAGCAGTTCTTC. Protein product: CASSHRTSGRKQQFF.

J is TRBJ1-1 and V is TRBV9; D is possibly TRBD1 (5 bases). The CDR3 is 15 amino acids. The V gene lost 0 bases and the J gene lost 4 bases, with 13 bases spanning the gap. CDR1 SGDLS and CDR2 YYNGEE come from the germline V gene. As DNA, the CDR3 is TGTGCCAGCAGCGTAGGAGTCGGGGGAGGCACTGAAGCTTTCTTT. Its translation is CASSVGVGGGTEAFF.

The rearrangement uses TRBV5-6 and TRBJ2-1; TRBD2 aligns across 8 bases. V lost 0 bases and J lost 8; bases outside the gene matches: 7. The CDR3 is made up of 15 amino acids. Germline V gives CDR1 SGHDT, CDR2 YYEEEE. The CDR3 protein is CASSLARGGRYEQFF. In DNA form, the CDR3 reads TGTGCCAGCAGCTTGGCTCGGGGGGGCCGATATGAGCAGTTCTTC.

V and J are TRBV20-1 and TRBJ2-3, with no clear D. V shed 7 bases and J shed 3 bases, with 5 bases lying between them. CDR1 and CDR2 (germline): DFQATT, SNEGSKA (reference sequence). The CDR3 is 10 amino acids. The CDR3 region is CSGLTDTQYF. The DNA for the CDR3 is TGCAGTGGTTTGACAGATACGCAGTATTTT.

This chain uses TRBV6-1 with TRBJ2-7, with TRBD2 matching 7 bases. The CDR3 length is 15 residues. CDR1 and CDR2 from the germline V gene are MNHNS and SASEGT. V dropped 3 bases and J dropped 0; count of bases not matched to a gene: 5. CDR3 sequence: CASSEGGWSSYEQYF. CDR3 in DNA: TGTGCCAGCAGTGAGGGGGGGTGGAGCTCCTACGAGCAGTACTTC.

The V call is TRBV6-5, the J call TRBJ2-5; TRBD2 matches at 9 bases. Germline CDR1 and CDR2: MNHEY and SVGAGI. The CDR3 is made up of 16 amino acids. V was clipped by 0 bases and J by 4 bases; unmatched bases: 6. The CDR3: CASSYSGSSGVETQYF. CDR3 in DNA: TGTGCCAGCAGTTACTCGGGGTCTAGCGGGGTAGAGACCCAGTACTTC.

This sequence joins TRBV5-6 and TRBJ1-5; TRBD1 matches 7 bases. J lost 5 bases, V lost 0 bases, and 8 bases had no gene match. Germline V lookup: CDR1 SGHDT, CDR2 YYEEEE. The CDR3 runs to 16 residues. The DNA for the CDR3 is TGTGCCAGCAGCTTGGCCCTGGCAGGGGGACATCAGCCCCAGCATTTT. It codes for CASSLALAGGHQPQHF.